A single sample gave rise to the 31 T cell receptor beta chains below, sequenced in a study of CXCR3-negative and CXCR3-positive naive CD8 T cells. Study outcomes and limitations: CXCR3-negative naive cells had less hydrophobic TRB CDR3s than did CXCR3-positive naive cells.

It was by 5' RACE with UMI labels that the TRB cDNA libraries were prepared. TCRdb reanalyzed the 5' RACE reads, giving one entry per CDR3 protein sequence and no DNA. This table holds 80,000 to 100,000 distinct CDR3 sequences. These receptors have no identified antigens. Specimen: naive CXCR3+ CD8+ T cells from blood. Subset defined: CD45RO-CCR7+CD27+CD95- naive CD8+ T cells expressing CXCR3 (TNR3+). All receptors come from a human donor in good health. Some clones in this sample may be carry-over from other donors' samples.

The chain joins TRBV7-2 to TRBJ2-1; TCRdb picks TRBD2, but there is no DNA to check that call. From germline, CDR1 is SGHTA and CDR2 FQGNSA. This CDR3 contains 16 residues. The CDR3: CASSLVSSGGVNEQFF.

The chain recombines TRBV4-1 with TRBJ1-1; TCRdb's D gene call, TRBD1, goes unchecked for lack of DNA. Germline V gene lookup returns CDR1 MGHRA and CDR2 YSYEKL. The CDR3 contains 13 residues. CDR3 amino acids: CASSQAGTTEAFF.

The chain has TRBV20-1 and TRBJ1-5; with no DNA, the TCRdb D assignment of TRBD1 cannot be verified. Germline CDR1 is DFQATT and CDR2 is SNEGSKA (reference sequence). This CDR3 contains 16 residues. CDR3 amino acids: CSARDISGGANQPQHF.

This rearrangement joins TRBV15 to TRBJ1-2; TCRdb's D call of TRBD1 is untestable without DNA. Germline loops: CDR1 LNHNV, CDR2 YYDKDF (reference sequence). The CDR3 consists of 15 residues. The CDR3 sequence: CATSRDRGYNYGYTF.

This chain connects TRBV12-3 or TRBV12-4 to TRBJ2-7; without DNA, the TCRdb call of TRBD1 cannot be checked. The CDR3 totals 13 residues. The CDR3 here is CASSLTQGSLQYF.

The rearrangement links TRBV3-1 to TRBJ1-5. CDR3 length equals 17 residues. Germline lookup yields CDR1 LGHDT and CDR2 YNNKEL (reference sequence). The CDR3 sequence is CASSQELEVFSNQPQHF.

CDR3 loop: CASSSEDSANTGELFF. The chain links TRBV28 to TRBJ2-2; TCRdb lists TRBD1, though no DNA is available to test this call. The length of the CDR3 is 16 residues. Germline V CDR1 and CDR2: MDHEN, SYDVKM.

The chain carries TRBV10-3 and TRBJ2-7; no DNA is available, so the TRBD1 call from TCRdb remains unchecked. The CDR3 covers 14 residues. Germline V gene sequence: CDR1 ENHRY, CDR2 SYGVKD. The CDR3 loop reads CAISEPDRGDEQYF.

This chain links TRBV4-1 with TRBJ2-7. The germline CDR1 and CDR2 sequences are MGHRA and YSYEKL. This CDR3 has 15 amino acids. This CDR3 reads CASSQDIAISYEQYF.

V is TRBV27 and J is TRBJ2-1; the TRBD2 assignment by TCRdb is unverifiable without DNA. There are 14 residues in the CDR3. CDR1 and CDR2 (germline): MNHEY, SMNVEV (reference sequence). Here the CDR3 reads CASRTRQIYNEQFF.

J is TRBJ2-4 and V is TRBV7-2; TCRdb selects TRBD1, and the lack of DNA leaves this call unchecked. CDR1 is SGHTA and CDR2 is FQGNSA in the germline V gene. This CDR3 contains 14 residues. CDR3 sequence reads: CASSPGQGAYIQYF.

The chain joins TRBV29-1 to TRBJ1-1; TCRdb lists TRBD1, though no DNA is available to test this call. Germline V CDR1 and CDR2: SQVTM, ANQGSEA. There are 11 residues in the CDR3. This chain's CDR3 is CSVTGAGEAFF.

This chain uses TRBV9 with TRBJ1-2. CDR1 and CDR2 from the germline V gene are SGDLS and YYNGEE. The CDR3 extends over 16 amino acids. This CDR3 is CASSVAVGRSFYGYTF.

The chain recombines TRBV27 with TRBJ2-2; the TCRdb call, TRBD1, lacks DNA for checking. Germline V CDR1 and CDR2: MNHEY, SMNVEV (reference sequence). This CDR3 spans 16 amino acids. The CDR3 protein is CASSPRTGENTGELFF.

The chain recombines TRBV25-1 with TRBJ2-7; TCRdb's assignment of TRBD1 cannot be checked, as there is no DNA. CDR1 and CDR2 from the germline V gene are MGHDK and SYGVNS. The CDR3 consists of 13 residues. This CDR3 is CASSTQGGYEQYF.

The chain has TRBV20-1 and TRBJ2-7. The CDR3 loop spans 15 amino acids. Germline V CDR1 and CDR2: DFQATT, SNEGSKA (reference sequence). The CDR3 region is CSARELGMETYEQYF.

The V and J genes are TRBV15 and TRBJ2-7; TCRdb's D gene call, TRBD1, goes unchecked for lack of DNA. Germline CDR1 LNHNV, CDR2 YYDKDF (reference sequence). This CDR3 contains 16 residues. CDR3 amino acids: CATSRTRDRGMDEQYF.

The chain joins TRBV4-1 to TRBJ2-1; the TCRdb D gene call, TRBD1, has no DNA to confirm it. Per the germline V gene, CDR1 is MGHRA and CDR2 is YSYEKL. The CDR3 contains 15 residues. Here the CDR3 reads CASTPTGQGGDEQFF.

This sequence joins TRBV25-1 and TRBJ2-7. The length of the CDR3 is 13 residues. Germline values: CDR1 MGHDK, CDR2 SYGVNS. CDR3 region: CASMADSMGEQYF.

This CDR3 reads CASSQEPYGELFF. The chain couples TRBV4-1 to TRBJ2-2. This CDR3 has 13 residues. Germline CDR1 MGHRA, CDR2 YSYEKL.

This sequence joins TRBV25-1 and TRBJ2-2. The CDR3 spans 12 residues. Germline V lookup: CDR1 MGHDK, CDR2 SYGVNS. CDR3 in amino acids: CASSGRREELFF.

The rearrangement joins TRBV28 to TRBJ2-1; TCRdb's assignment of TRBD2 cannot be checked, as there is no DNA. Germline loops: CDR1 MDHEN, CDR2 SYDVKM. CDR3 length: 17 residues. The CDR3 protein is CATIFTTGTSAFNEQFF.

The chain recombines TRBV5-1 with TRBJ1-5; TCRdb lists TRBD1, though no DNA is available to test this call. The length of the CDR3 is 14 residues. Germline V gene lookup returns CDR1 SGHRS and CDR2 YFSETQ. CDR3 protein: CASSPGVSEQPQHF.

The chain is built from TRBV4-2 and TRBJ2-2; checking the TCRdb D call of TRBD2 is not possible without DNA. The germline gives CDR1 LGHNA, CDR2 YNFKEQ. The length of the CDR3 is 17 residues. The CDR3 region is CASSQGKREHLLGELFF.

The chain joins TRBV5-1 to TRBJ2-7; no DNA is available, so the TRBD2 call from TCRdb remains unchecked. Germline V gene data show CDR1 as SGHRS and CDR2 as YFSETQ. The CDR3 is 12 residues long. CDR3 in amino acids: CASSVLRDEQYF. The full variable domain, rest sourced from reference TRBV5-1 and TRBJ2-7, is KAGVTQTPRYLIKTRGQQVTLSCSPISGHRSVSWYQQTPGQGLQFLFEYFSETQRNKGNFPGRFSGRQFSNSRSEMNVSTLELGDSALYLCASSVLRDEQYFGPGTRLTVT.

This chain links TRBV21-1 with TRBJ1-2. TRBV21-1 is a pseudogene segment. This CDR3 has 15 residues. CDR3 in amino acids: CASSKGGLGDYGYTF.

V is TRBV7-9 and J is TRBJ2-4; TCRdb selects TRBD1, and the lack of DNA leaves this call unchecked. The CDR3 runs 17 residues. Germline CDR1 SEHNR, CDR2 FQNEAQ (reference sequence). CDR3 region: CASSADRAETGKNIQYF.

V gene TRBV7-2 combines with J gene TRBJ2-3; no DNA is available, so the TRBD1 call from TCRdb remains unchecked. The germline V gene has CDR1 SGHTA and CDR2 FQGNSA. The CDR3 has 15 amino acids. The CDR3: CASSPVTGSTDTQYF.

The J gene is TRBJ2-5, the V gene TRBV14; TCRdb's D call, TRBD2, is unchecked because there is no DNA. The CDR3 is made up of 14 amino acids. Per germline, CDR1 SGHDN and CDR2 FVKESK. The CDR3 region is CASSQAGTTGTQYF.

This chain uses TRBV28 with TRBJ2-7. Germline loops: CDR1 MDHEN, CDR2 SYDVKM. CDR3 size: 11 residues. The chain's CDR3 is CASTSSYEQYF.

V and J are TRBV29-1 and TRBJ2-3; there is no DNA to check the TCRdb D call of TRBD2. Germline-derived CDR1 and CDR2 are SQVTM and ANQGSEA. The CDR3 runs 16 residues. The CDR3 sequence: CSVTGTSGESTATQYF.